The sequence of this T cell receptor beta chain was determined in a study of T-cell reconstitution after alpha-beta-depleted transplantation in children. There are a few counts of this clonotype. The CDR3 runs to 15 residues. V dropped 10 bases and J dropped 3 bases, with 19 bases sitting between them. Germline V gene lookup returns CDR1 ENHRY and CDR2 SYGVKD. As it was prepared, the TCRbeta library received unique molecular identifiers. TCRdb ran MiXCR on the PCR reads and lists one entry per CDR3 protein. This sample yields some 500,000 distinct CDR3 sequences, of which 18% are seen a single time; 3% to 4% belongs to the top ten.

The TCR sequence derives from a human donor who donated a stem cell graft to a child with acute lymphoblastic leukemia. The sample consisted of PBMCs from the stem cell graft donor, taken from the stem cell graft. This sequence joins TRBV10-3 and TRBJ2-1; the D call may be TRBD1 or TRBD2 (5 bases each). The CDR3 nucleotides are TGTGCCACCGAATCCGGGACCCAGGGCTACAATGAGCAGTTCTTC. Protein product: CATESGTQGYNEQFF.